These 25 T cell receptor beta chains originate from one sample sequenced in a study of blood T cell repertoires in COVID-19. TCRdb's table, derived via immunoSEQ multiplex PCR, lists solely in-frame clones and lacks some. The data contain roughly 44,000 clones, 70% to 90% of them singletons. Sequencing was performed on peripheral blood. These TCRs come from an older man with acute or convalescent COVID-19.

V is TRBV3-1 (or the pseudogene TRBV3-2) and J is TRBJ1-1; D may be TRBD1 (6 bases). The germline gives CDR1 LGHDT, CDR2 YNNKEL (reference sequence). The length of the CDR3 is 13 residues. Between the trimmed V and J ends, which lost 4 bases and 1 base, there was a span of 7 bases. CDR3 DNA: TGTGCCAGCAGCCGGGGACAGAACACTGAAGCTTTCTTT. Its translation: CASSRGQNTEAFF.

The chain employs TRBV18 and TRBJ1-3; D is unclear. The CDR3 has 13 amino acids. Germline values: CDR1 KGHSH, CDR2 LQKENI. V lost 2 bases and J lost 10, with 12 bases in between. The CDR3 coding sequence is TGTGCCAGCTCACCAGGCGAGGCGGAGACCATATATTTT. Translated, it gives CASSPGEAETIYF.

The chain uses TRBV3-1 (or the pseudogene TRBV3-2) and TRBJ2-7, with TRBD1 matching 7 bases. The CDR3 loop spans 15 amino acids. CDR1 LGHDT and CDR2 YNNKEL come from the germline V gene (reference sequence). V lost 2 bases, J lost 3 bases, and 7 bases stayed unmatched. CDR3 in DNA: TGTGCCAGCAGCCAAATGTTGACAGGGAACTACGAGCAGTACTTC. Protein: CASSQMLTGNYEQYF.

CDR3 in DNA: TGTGCCAGCAGCTTACCCGGGACAGGGACATACGAGCAGTACTTC. Residues: CASSLPGTGTYEQYF. The rearrangement joins TRBV5-4 to TRBJ2-7; 9 bases line up with TRBD1. Per the germline V gene, CDR1 is SGHNT and CDR2 is YYREEE (reference sequence). The CDR3 extends over 15 amino acids. V lost 2 bases to trimming and J lost 4 bases; unmatched junction nucleotides: 7.

The chain combines TRBV29-1 with TRBJ2-3, with 9 bases fitting TRBD1. This CDR3 spans 16 amino acids. V trimming: 5 bases; J trimming: 1 base; junction bases outside the gene matches: 10. CDR1 and CDR2 from the germline V gene are SQVTM and ANQGSEA. Here the CDR3 reads CSVSKPTGGGTDTQYF. Written as DNA, the CDR3 is TGCAGCGTTTCCAAACCCACAGGGGGCGGCACAGATACGCAGTATTTT.

The chain links TRBV28 to TRBJ1-1, with 7 bases fitting TRBD1. The CDR3 is 14 residues long. From germline, CDR1 is MDHEN and CDR2 SYDVKM. The trim removed 4 bases at V and 8 bases at J, leaving 10 bases unmatched. As DNA, the CDR3 is TGTGCCAGCAGTTCCACAGGGGCAACAGCCGAAGCTTTCTTT. It specifies CASSSTGATAEAFF.

The chain uses TRBV24-1 and TRBJ1-4; D is perhaps TRBD1 (5 bases). The V gene's germline CDR1 is KGHDR and CDR2 SFDVKD. The CDR3 is 15 amino acids. V was pared by 3 bases and J by 5 bases, with 12 bases between. The CDR3 region is CATSDGGTENEKLFF. The DNA for the CDR3 is TGTGCCACCAGTGATGGGGGGACTGAAAATGAAAAACTGTTTTTT.

DNA of the CDR3: TGTGCCAGCAGTGAATACAGGTCTGAGTCACCCCTCCACTTT. Its translation: CASSEYRSESPLHF. This chain links TRBV2 with TRBJ1-6; maybe TRBD1 (5 bases). The CDR3 totals 14 residues. Germline V gene sequence: CDR1 SNHLY, CDR2 FYNNEI. Trimming pared 2 bases from V and 10 bases from J, leaving 12 bases between.

The V call is TRBV6-5, the J call TRBJ2-5, with D tentatively TRBD1 (5 bases). CDR1 and CDR2 (germline): MNHEY, SVGAGI. With 0 bases removed from V and 4 bases from J, the gap between germline ends came to 15 bases. There are 16 residues in the CDR3. CDR3 nucleotide sequence: TGTGCCAGCAGTTACTCGAGGTTCAGGGTGGGAGAGACCCAGTACTTC. Residues: CASSYSRFRVGETQYF.

This chain joins TRBV2 and TRBJ1-2, with 8 bases aligning to TRBD1. Trimming took 8 bases from V and 0 from J; bases not matched to a gene: 8. CDR3 length: 15 residues. Germline CDR1 and CDR2: SNHLY and FYNNEI. The CDR3 spells CASLPGQVANYGYTF. In DNA form, the CDR3 reads TGTGCCAGCCTACCGGGACAGGTAGCTAACTATGGCTACACCTTC. Using reference TRBV2 and TRBJ1-2 for the parts outside the CDR3, the full variable domain is EPEVTQTPSHQVTQMGQEVILRCVPISNHLYFYWYRQILGQKVEFLVSFYNNEISEKSEIFDDQFSVERPDGSNFTLKIRSTKLEDSAMYFCASLPGQVANYGYTFGSGTRLTVV.

The chain links TRBV25-1 to TRBJ2-7; D might be TRBD1 (7 bases). CDR3 length: 15 amino acids. CDR1 MGHDK and CDR2 SYGVNS come from the germline V gene. V was trimmed by 1 base and J by 1 base, leaving 11 bases between them. CDR3: CASSEWGDRSYEQYF. In DNA form, the CDR3 reads TGTGCCAGCAGTGAATGGGGGGACAGATCCTACGAGCAGTACTTC.

The chain combines TRBV19 with TRBJ1-2; TRBD1 might be the D (6 bases). The CDR3 extends over 14 amino acids. Germline assignment: CDR1 LNHDA and CDR2 SQIVND (reference sequence). V was cut by 6 bases and J by 5 bases, with 16 bases left in between. The CDR3 is CASSRPGGAYGYTF. The CDR3 DNA reads TGTGCCAGTAGCAGACCGGGGGGGGCTTATGGCTACACCTTC.

This chain uses TRBV19 with TRBJ2-1; possibly TRBD1 for D (6 bases). V was shortened by 5 bases and J by 4 bases, with 12 bases between the two germline ends. The CDR3 runs 14 residues. The germline V gene has CDR1 LNHDA and CDR2 SQIVND (reference sequence). CDR3 residues: CASSAGQSYNEQFF. In DNA, the CDR3 is TGTGCCAGTAGTGCCGGACAGAGTTACAATGAGCAGTTCTTC.

The chain links TRBV18 to TRBJ2-7, with 11 bases identical to TRBD1. Germline CDR1 is KGHSH and CDR2 is LQKENI. Germline trimming cut 4 bases from V and 6 bases from J; bases unmatched to any gene: 8. The CDR3 length is 15 residues. The CDR3 nucleotides are TGTGCCAGCTCACTTAGGGACAGGGGGACCATCGAGCAGTACTTC. It is translated as CASSLRDRGTIEQYF. Using reference TRBV18 and TRBJ2-7 for the parts outside the CDR3, the full variable domain is NAGVMQNPRHLVRRRGQEARLRCSPMKGHSHVYWYRQLPEEGLKFMVYLQKENIIDESGMPKERFSAEFPKEGPSILRIQQVVRGDSAAYFCASSLRDRGTIEQYFGPGTRLTVT.

The chain uses TRBV18 and TRBJ1-1; 8 bases line up with TRBD1. The J segment lost 7 bases and the V segment lost 5 bases, leaving 6 bases of the junction unmatched. Germline V gene lookup returns CDR1 KGHSH and CDR2 LQKENI. This CDR3 has 13 amino acids. CDR3 sequence: CASSAGQGVEAFF. In nucleotides, the CDR3 is TGTGCCAGCTCAGCTGGACAGGGTGTTGAAGCTTTCTTT.

The chain combines TRBV5-1 with TRBJ2-2; 9 bases are a match to TRBD2. The V and J ends lost 0 bases and 0 bases, in that order; junction bases with no gene match: 0. The CDR3 totals 16 residues. Germline V CDR1 and CDR2: SGHRS, YFSETQ. The CDR3 is CASSLGLAANTGELFF. DNA for the CDR3: TGCGCCAGCAGCTTGGGACTAGCGGCGAACACCGGGGAGCTGTTTTTT.

The V gene is TRBV2, the J gene TRBJ1-2; D is undetermined. This CDR3 spans 15 amino acids. CDR1 SNHLY and CDR2 FYNNEI come from the germline V gene. The germline V and J ends were trimmed by 2 bases and 0 bases, with 10 bases remaining between them. DNA for the CDR3: TGTGCCAGCAGTGAATCCTTCCTCCCTAACTATGGCTACACCTTC. It is translated as CASSESFLPNYGYTF.

CDR3 sequence (DNA): TGTGCCAGCAGCAAGGGGACAGGGGGTGGCTACACCTTC. This translates into CASSKGTGGGYTF. V gene TRBV7-2 combines with J gene TRBJ1-2; 11 bases line up with TRBD1. Trimming took 5 bases from V and 7 from J; bases not matched to a gene: 3. Per germline, CDR1 SGHTA and CDR2 FQGNSA. The CDR3 covers 13 residues.

The V call is TRBV27, the J call TRBJ1-6, with D uncertain. Germline V gives CDR1 MNHEY, CDR2 SMNVEV (reference sequence). The length of the CDR3 is 14 residues. Trimming cost V 6 bases and J 10 bases, with 16 bases left between them. CDR3 DNA sequence: TGTGCCAGCAGCCATATGCCCCCCCGGTCACCCCTCCACTTT. Its protein is CASSHMPPRSPLHF.

This sequence joins TRBV27 and TRBJ2-5; D is possibly TRBD2 (5 bases). V shed 3 bases and J shed 3 bases, with 14 bases lying between them. The length of the CDR3 is 15 residues. Germline V gives CDR1 MNHEY, CDR2 SMNVEV (reference sequence). This chain's CDR3 is CASSFSASGKETQYF. The CDR3 coding sequence is TGTGCCAGCAGTTTCTCGGCATCCGGGAAAGAGACCCAGTACTTC.

This chain uses TRBV5-4 with TRBJ2-5, with D perhaps TRBD2 (6 bases). Germline V CDR1 and CDR2: SGHNT, YYREEE (reference sequence). This CDR3 has 14 residues. V was clipped by 2 bases and J by 1 base, with 9 bases between them. DNA of the CDR3: TGTGCCAGCAGCTTCGGAGGGTTCCAAGAGACCCAGTACTTC. As protein: CASSFGGFQETQYF. Full variable domain (outside the CDR3, taken from reference TRBV5-4 and TRBJ2-5): ETGVTQSPTHLIKTRGQQVTLRCSSQSGHNTVSWYQQALGQGPQFIFQYYREEENGRGNFPPRFSGLQFPNYSSELNVNALELDDSALYLCASSFGGFQETQYFGPGTRLLVL.

V gene TRBV15 combines with J gene TRBJ2-3; the D gene is possibly TRBD2 (5 bases). Germline CDR1 LNHNV, CDR2 YYDKDF (reference sequence). Trimming removed 5 bases from V and 0 bases from J, with 12 bases in between. This CDR3 has 15 residues. CDR3 DNA sequence: TGTGCCACCAGCGGTAGCGCGTCTAGCACAGATACGCAGTATTTT. This translates into CATSGSASSTDTQYF.

This chain uses TRBV5-3 with TRBJ1-6; 9 bases map to TRBD1. TRBV5-3 is placed among ORFs of uncertain function. The CDR3 contains 14 residues. The J segment lost 12 bases and the V segment lost 6 bases, leaving 10 bases of the junction unmatched. CDR3 DNA: TGTGCCAGAACCCCCGGGACAGGGTCTGTACCCCTCCACTTT. Amino acid sequence: CARTPGTGSVPLHF.

The chain has TRBV28 and TRBJ2-1; D is undetermined. There are 15 residues in the CDR3. The germline V and J ends were trimmed by 1 base and 0 bases, with 7 bases remaining between them. Looked up from germline, CDR1 is MDHEN and CDR2 is SYDVKM. The CDR3 here is CASSLYRSSYNEQFF. In nucleotides, the CDR3 is TGTGCCAGCAGTTTATACCGGAGCTCCTACAATGAGCAGTTCTTC.

This sequence joins TRBV30 and TRBJ1-1; D call uncertain. Germline V gene data show CDR1 as GTSNPN and CDR2 as SVGIG (reference sequence). The V gene lost 8 bases and the J gene lost 1 base, with 8 bases spanning the gap. The CDR3 covers 11 residues. CDR3 sequence (DNA): TGTGCCCGCGGTTCGAACACTGAAGCTTTCTTT. Amino acids: CARGSNTEAFF.